One TCR beta chain is described in this entry. It has no known antigen specificity. No much larger clone exists at a distance of one base, and base qualities are not known. The data stem from a study of cytomegalovirus exposure and HLA in healthy donors (dated by TCRdb to the late 2010s). Study-level background: The 666 repertoires of the first cohort and the roughly 120 validation repertoires were produced on the same platform, according to a later analysis. The study aimed to test whether cataloging public T cell receptors could reveal signatures of past pathogen exposure. Along with the approximately 670-subject first cohort, a separate validation cohort of over 90 different subjects was used. To predict cytomegalovirus infection status, the study combined high-throughput TCR immunosequencing, statistical association of individual TCRs with disease status, and machine learning.

Donors formed part of the validation cohort, which comprised over a hundred subjects and was distinct from the first cohort of 670 or so subjects. Library preparation employed the immunoSEQ multiplex PCR assay. In the original analysis: A statistical classification framework was built for diagnosing cytomegalovirus status from the catalog of TCR beta chain sequences. TCRdb provides this immuneACCESS table in a form limited to in-frame rearrangements. Some clones are lacking; in checked studies, under half of them reflect an unresolved V gene, and why the rest are absent is not known. V and J calls and clone size are as listed in that table; D and trimming were resolved from the DNA. The sample has 150,000 to 180,000 clones on record, about 82% of them singletons. The top ten clonotypes cover 2.1% of the sample. Overall study results and their limits: The authors suggested that the approach could potentially be extended to other disease states and immunological phenotypes. Subsequent analysis determined that TCRs grouped into clusters in the first cohort also showed a tendency toward co-occurrence across the approximately 110 validation repertoires, and approximately 93% of cluster scores exceeded 0. In vitro tests confirmed that three of the cytomegalovirus-associated TCR beta chains recognize cytomegalovirus antigens. The classifier was reported to diagnose cytomegalovirus status with high specificity and sensitivity in both the original and validation cohorts. All 120 or so repertoires were used to score co-occurrence in the validation cohort in a later analysis, because that analysis had no HLA typing for the cohort. Most TCR sequences were observed very rarely across donors, whereas some public TCRs were present in many individuals. A total of 150 or so TCR beta chains were listed by the study as associated with cytomegalovirus.

From cysteine to phenylalanine, the CDR3 is 19 amino acids long. Left in the record is the CDR3 DNA by itself, 57 bases read in frame from the first base. The germline V gene (reference sequence) provides CDR1 SGHNT and CDR2 YYREEE. V gives up 3 bases and J gives up 0 bases, and the segment between their germline ends measures 24 bases. The source material was PBMCs. The receptor was derived from a human donor in good health. The sequence joins TRBV5-4 to TRBJ1-1; TRBD1 is possibly the D segment (5 matching bases). The DNA is TGTGCCAGCAGCTCCCCCAACATTTTGCAGGGTTTAGTGAACACTGAAGCTTTCTTT. The encoded protein is CASSSPNILQGLVNTEAFF.